The clone carrying this TCR beta chain has a count of ten or more. The data originate from a study of neurological immune-mediated disorders. The method for making cDNA was 5'RACE, and it used 10-nucleotide random UMIs. From 15-18 subjects, each sequencing run yielded over 160 million TCR-beta sequences. One entry per CDR3 protein, called by TCRdb with MiXCR from the 5' RACE reads. The sample has about 25,000 distinct CDR3 sequences; 6.7% are singletons. The V and J ends lost 6 bases and 2 bases respectively, with 19 bases between them. Germline V CDR1 and CDR2: SGHRS, YFSETQ. The CDR3 runs 16 residues.

This sequence was found in a woman aged 40 to 49 in good health. The sequencing sample was made of PBMCs. The rearrangement joins TRBV5-1 to TRBJ2-3; D is uncertain. This CDR3 reads CASNLRAFRDTDTQYF. DNA for the CDR3: TGCGCCAGCAATCTGAGAGCGTTTCGAGACACAGATACGCAGTATTTT.